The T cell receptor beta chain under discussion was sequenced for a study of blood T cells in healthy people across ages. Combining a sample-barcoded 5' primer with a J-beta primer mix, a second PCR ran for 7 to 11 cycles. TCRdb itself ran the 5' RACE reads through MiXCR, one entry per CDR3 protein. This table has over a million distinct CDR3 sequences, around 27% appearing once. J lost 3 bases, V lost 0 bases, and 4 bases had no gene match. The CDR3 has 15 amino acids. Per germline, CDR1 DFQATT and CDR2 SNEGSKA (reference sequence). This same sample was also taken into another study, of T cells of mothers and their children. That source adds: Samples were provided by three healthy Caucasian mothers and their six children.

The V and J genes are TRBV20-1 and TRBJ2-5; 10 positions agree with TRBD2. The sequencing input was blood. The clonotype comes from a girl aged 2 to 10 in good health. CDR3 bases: TGCAGTGCTAGAGACAGCGGGGGGGTCGAAGAGACCCAGTACTTC. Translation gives CSARDSGGVEETQYF.